A selection of T cell receptor beta chains follows, all from one sample in a study of blood T cell repertoires in COVID-19. TCRdb keeps only in-frame clones here, not all; method: immunoSEQ multiplex PCR. The data hold roughly 95,000 clones, with roughly four fifths observed a single time. The material sequenced was peripheral blood. These receptors all stem from a man aged 60-69 years with acute or convalescent COVID-19. The CDR3 runs from the conserved cysteine through the conserved F or W. The D gene is left open where the match is weak. Rows may omit the clone size; those that give it use once, few, many or a size class.

v_gene,j_gene,d_gene,abundance,CDR3aa,CDR3nt
TRBV3-1/TRBV3-2,TRBJ1-2,-,-,CASSPRRRNYGYTF,TGTGCCAGCAGCCCGAGAAGGCGGAACTATGGCTACACCTTC
TRBV30,TRBJ2-7,-,-,CAWSLGLIYEQYF,TGTGCCTGGAGTCTCGGACTCATCTACGAGCAGTACTTC
TRBV29-1,TRBJ2-3,-,few,CSIEGQEVTGRVTDTQYF,TGCAGCATTGAAGGCCAGGAGGTGACGGGCCGGGTCACAGATACGCAGTATTTT
TRBV5-3,TRBJ1-1,TRBD1,once,CARPDRGPSEAFF,TGTGCCAGACCCGACAGGGGTCCCTCTGAAGCTTTCTTT
TRBV3-1/TRBV3-2,TRBJ2-5,-,once,CASSQEGRRETQYF,TGTGCCAGCAGCCAAGAGGGCAGAAGAGAGACCCAGTACTTC
TRBV9,TRBJ2-1,-,-,CASSPREDNEQFF,TGTGCCAGCAGCCCCAGGGAAGACAATGAGCAGTTCTTC
TRBV10-2,TRBJ2-3,TRBD2,-,CASRKGVGRPADTQYF,TGCGCCAGCAGGAAAGGTGTCGGGAGGCCCGCAGATACGCAGTATTTT
TRBV11-2,TRBJ1-1,-,-,CASSKKQGSEAFF,TGTGCCAGCAGCAAAAAACAGGGTTCTGAAGCTTTCTTT
TRBV5-6,TRBJ1-5,TRBD1,-,CASSSGQGSYQPQHF,TGTGCCAGCAGCTCTGGACAGGGATCATATCAGCCCCAGCATTTT
TRBV19,TRBJ1-1,-,-,CASNTGGRRIYTEAFF,TGTGCCAGTAATACAGGAGGGAGGAGGATTTACACTGAAGCTTTCTTT
TRBV3-1/TRBV3-2,TRBJ1-6,TRBD1,-,CASRLQGARDSPLHF,TGTGCCAGCAGACTACAGGGGGCGCGGGATTCACCCCTCCACTTT
TRBV5-1,TRBJ2-3,-,-,CASSSGLVTDTQYF,TGCGCCAGCAGCTCGGGACTCGTCACAGATACGCAGTATTTT
TRBV11-2,TRBJ2-3,-,-,CASSSLGGGRGDTQYF,TGTGCCAGCAGTTCTCTTGGGGGGGGCCGTGGAGATACGCAGTATTTT